These T cell receptor beta chains were read from a single sample in a study of blood T cell repertoires in COVID-19. Only in-frame clones appear in the TCRdb table, and some are missing; sequencing was by immunoSEQ multiplex PCR. Here the sample spans roughly 320,000 clones, around 84% being singletons. The material sequenced was peripheral blood. These receptor sequences come from a man aged 65 to 79 with acute or convalescent COVID-19. The CDR3 runs from the conserved cysteine through the conserved F or W. The D gene is left open where the match is weak. Part of the rows lack a size; the others show once, few, many or a class for expanded clones.

D	V	size	J	DNA	CDR3
.	TRBV24-1	once	TRBJ1-2	TGTGCCACCAGTGATGACAGATCCTATGGCTACACCTTC	CATSDDRSYGYTF
TRBD1	TRBV7-9	.	TRBJ2-3	TGTGCCAGCAGCCTCGCGACAGGGGGGACGACAGATACGCAGTATTTT	CASSLATGGTTDTQYF
TRBD1	TRBV6-2/TRBV6-3	.	TRBJ2-7	TGTGCCAGCAGCTGGGACAGGAGCTCCTACGAGCAGTACTTC	CASSWDRSSYEQYF
.	TRBV5-1	.	TRBJ2-2	TGCGCCAGCAGCTTGATGGTCGGGAACACCGGGGAGCTGTTTTTT	CASSLMVGNTGELFF
TRBD1	TRBV19	.	TRBJ1-5	TGTGCCAGTAGTAGACAGGGTAGCAATCAGCCCCAGCATTTT	CASSRQGSNQPQHF
.	TRBV3-1/TRBV3-2	.	TRBJ1-1	TGTGCCAGCACCTCACAGGGAGGGGGCACTGAAGCTTTCTTT	CASTSQGGGTEAFF
TRBD1	TRBV2	few	TRBJ1-2	TGTGCCAGCACAGGCCGGGACAGGGGGAACTATGGCTACACCTTC	CASTGRDRGNYGYTF
.	TRBV18	.	TRBJ1-1	TGTGCCAGCTCACCACCGGAATCATGGGCAACTGAAGCTTTCTTT	CASSPPESWATEAFF
.	TRBV4-1	.	TRBJ2-3	TGCGCCAGCAGCCAAGATTATCGCGGAATTACGCAGTATTTT	CASSQDYRGITQYF
TRBD1	TRBV9	.	TRBJ1-1	TGTGCCAGCAGCCCAACCGACAGGGGGCTGTCTGAAGCTTTCTTT	CASSPTDRGLSEAFF
TRBD2	TRBV6-5	.	TRBJ2-7	TGTGCCAGCAAGGGACTAGCGGGAGTCTACGAGCAGTACTTC	CASKGLAGVYEQYF
TRBD1	TRBV3-1/TRBV3-2	.	TRBJ1-4	TGTGCCAGCAGCCAAGATCTCCAGGGGGCTAGAAGTGAAAAACTGTTTTTT	CASSQDLQGARSEKLFF
TRBD2	TRBV7-9	once	TRBJ2-1	TGTGCCAGCAGCCGGGGGGCGGGAGGGTCCTACAATGAGCAGTTCTTC	CASSRGAGGSYNEQFF
.	TRBV7-2	.	TRBJ2-5	TGTGCCAGCAGCTTTAACGGGGGGCCCCAAGAGACCCAGTACTTC	CASSFNGGPQETQYF
.	TRBV7-2	once	TRBJ1-5	TGTGCCAGCAGCTTAGGGCCTTTAGACATCGGCAATCAGCCCCAGCATTTT	CASSLGPLDIGNQPQHF
TRBD1	TRBV4-2	.	TRBJ1-2	TGTGCCAGCAGCCAAGATCGACAGGGTGTTGGCTATGGCTACACCTTC	CASSQDRQGVGYGYTF
.	TRBV6-6	.	TRBJ1-1	TGTGCCAGCAGCAAGTCAGAAAACACTGAAGCTTTCTTT	CASSKSENTEAFF
TRBD2	TRBV19	.	TRBJ2-5	TGTGCCAGTAGTATAGTAGCGGGGGCCATTGGAGAGACCCAGTACTTC	CASSIVAGAIGETQYF
.	TRBV11-2	.	TRBJ1-1	TGTGCCAGCAGCTTAGAGTTCTCTGAAGCTTTCTTT	CASSLEFSEAFF
.	TRBV6-5	.	TRBJ2-1	TGTGCCAGCAGTTACTATAGCGAAAGGAGGAATGAGCAGTTCTTC	CASSYYSERRNEQFF
.	TRBV7-2	.	TRBJ2-2	TGTGCCAGCAGCAGCAGCAGAGCGCCCACCGGGGAGCTGTTTTTT	CASSSSRAPTGELFF
TRBD1	TRBV5-6	once	TRBJ1-1	TGTGCCAGCAGCCCGGACAGGGGGCGGAGAACTGAAGCTTTCTTT	CASSPDRGRRTEAFF
TRBD2	TRBV7-2	.	TRBJ2-6	TGTGCCAGCAGCTGGGTAGCGGGTGGGGCCAACGTCCTGACTTTC	CASSWVAGGANVLTF
TRBD1	TRBV11-2	once	TRBJ2-7	TGTGCCAGCAGCTTAGCGTCTCCGGGACAGGGAATTCGGTCCTACGAGCAGTACTTC	CASSLASPGQGIRSYEQYF
TRBD2	TRBV9	.	TRBJ2-2	TGTGCCAGCAGCTCCGATAGCGGGGGGCGCACCGGGGAGCTGTTTTTT	CASSSDSGGRTGELFF
.	TRBV5-1	.	TRBJ1-2	TGCGCCAGCAGCCCCCCGGCGGGCCACTATGGCTACACCTTC	CASSPPAGHYGYTF
.	TRBV6-2/TRBV6-3	.	TRBJ1-5	TGTGCCAGCAGTCCCACCCCAACAGGCCCCAATCAGCCCCAGCATTTT	CASSPTPTGPNQPQHF
TRBD1	TRBV30	.	TRBJ1-1	TGTGCCTTTACTCGGACAGGGTGGACTGAAGCTTTCTTT	CAFTRTGWTEAFF
TRBD2	TRBV24-1	.	TRBJ2-3	TGTGCCACCAGTGGGAGCGGGAGATATACGCAGTATTTT	CATSGSGRYTQYF
TRBD1	TRBV6-6	.	TRBJ2-7	TGTGCCAGCAGCCGGGACAGCGGCTCCTACGAGCAGTACTTC	CASSRDSGSYEQYF
.	TRBV27	.	TRBJ2-3	TGTGCCAGCAGTATCACCCCTCTGCGGGGTGGCACAGATACGCAGTATTTT	CASSITPLRGGTDTQYF
.	TRBV6-2/TRBV6-3	.	TRBJ2-2	TGTGCCAGCAGTTACGTCTACGGGGAGCTGTTTTTT	CASSYVYGELFF
TRBD1	TRBV3-1/TRBV3-2	.	TRBJ1-2	TGTGCCAGCAGCCCGGACAGGGTTGCTGGCTACACCTTC	CASSPDRVAGYTF
.	TRBV6-1	.	TRBJ1-5	TGTGCCAGCAGTGAAGCTACAGCTTATCAGCCCCAGCATTTT	CASSEATAYQPQHF
.	TRBV3-1/TRBV3-2	.	TRBJ2-2	TGTGCCAGCAGCCAGCGGACTCAGGCCGGGGAGCTGTTTTTT	CASSQRTQAGELFF
.	TRBV28	.	TRBJ1-2	TGTGCCAGCAGCCGACAGAGTAGGGGCTACACCTTC	CASSRQSRGYTF
.	TRBV3-1/TRBV3-2	.	TRBJ2-7	TGTGCCAGCAGCCAAGATCACGGGGGAAGCGAGCAGTACTTC	CASSQDHGGSEQYF
TRBD1	TRBV27	.	TRBJ1-6	TGTGCCAGCAGTTTGGACAGGTATAATTCACCCCTCCACTTT	CASSLDRYNSPLHF
.	TRBV21-1	.	TRBJ2-7	TGTGCCAGCACCACTAGCGGGAGACGGTACGAGCAGTACTTC	CASTTSGRRYEQYF
TRBD1	TRBV24-1	.	TRBJ1-2	TGTGCCACCAGTGATCCTTCAGGGGGCGCGTATGGCTACACCTTC	CATSDPSGGAYGYTF
TRBD2	TRBV5-1	few	TRBJ2-7	TGCGCCAGCAGCTTTATTAGCGGGAGCTACGAGCAGTACTTC	CASSFISGSYEQYF
.	TRBV5-6	.	TRBJ2-5	TGTGCCAGCAGCTTTTCCGGGGGGCGGAGGGAGACCCAGTACTTC	CASSFSGGRRETQYF
.	TRBV24-1	.	TRBJ1-4	TGTGCCACCAGTGATTCGCGGCAGGGTGGAGAAAAACTGTTTTTT	CATSDSRQGGEKLFF
TRBD2	TRBV19	.	TRBJ2-5	TGTGCCAGTAATCCCGGGGGGGCCTCTGAGACCCAGTACTTC	CASNPGGASETQYF
.	TRBV6-5	many	TRBJ2-7	TGTGCCAGCAGTACAGGGCTCCACGAGCAGTACTTC	CASSTGLHEQYF
TRBD2	TRBV6-5	.	TRBJ2-1	TGTGCCACCCGGGTAGCGGGACTCTACAATGAGCAGTTCTTC	CATRVAGLYNEQFF
.	TRBV7-2	.	TRBJ1-2	TGTGCCAGCAGCTTAGGCGGGGAAGGCTACACCTTC	CASSLGGEGYTF
TRBD2	TRBV4-3	.	TRBJ2-3	TGCGCCAGCAGCCCCAGTCTAGCGGGAGTTAGTGATACGCAGTATTTT	CASSPSLAGVSDTQYF
.	TRBV7-2	.	TRBJ2-1	TGTGCCAGCAGCCCGGCCGGACAGAATGAGCAGTTCTTC	CASSPAGQNEQFF
TRBD1	TRBV28	.	TRBJ2-1	TGTGCCAGCAGCGAGACAGGGGGCCTCTACAATGAGCAGTTCTTC	CASSETGGLYNEQFF
.	TRBV15	.	TRBJ2-5	TGTGCCACCAGCAGAGCCGGGATCCAAGAGACCCAGTACTTC	CATSRAGIQETQYF
TRBD2	TRBV28	.	TRBJ2-5	TGTGCCAGCAACCGACTAGCGGTTGGGGAGACCCAGTACTTC	CASNRLAVGETQYF
.	TRBV18	.	TRBJ1-5	TGTGCCAGCTCACCATTTGGCGACTTGAGTAGACAGCCCCAGCATTTT	CASSPFGDLSRQPQHF
TRBD1	TRBV27	.	TRBJ2-1	TGTGCCAGCAGGGCGGACAGGGTAGCCCGGAATGAGCAGTTCTTC	CASRADRVARNEQFF